One sample yielded the 20 T cell receptor beta chains listed below, sequenced in a study of blood T cell repertoires in COVID-19. Profiling relied on immunoSEQ multiplex PCR, and the TCRdb table lists in-frame clones only, not all of them. The table shows roughly 280,000 clones, with around 90% occurring only once. The sequenced material came from peripheral blood. These receptors all stem from a woman aged 60-70 years with COVID-19, enrolled during active disease.

The genes are TRBV5-1 and TRBJ1-1; TRBD1 matches 7 bases. Germline CDR1 SGHRS, CDR2 YFSETQ. The CDR3 runs to 13 residues. V was pared by 5 bases and J by 5 bases, with 6 bases of the junction left unmatched. CDR3 sequence (DNA): TGCGCCAGCAGGCCCCTACAGGGGACTGAAGCTTTCTTT. Protein sequence: CASRPLQGTEAFF.

The rearrangement links TRBV20-1 to TRBJ2-3; 13 bases are shared with TRBD2. The J segment lost 3 bases and the V segment lost 3 bases, leaving 9 bases of the junction unmatched. Germline CDR1 DFQATT, CDR2 SNEGSKA (reference sequence). The CDR3 has 17 amino acids. Here the CDR3 reads CSASGGLAGISTDTQYF. The CDR3 DNA follows: TGCAGTGCTAGTGGGGGACTAGCGGGAATATCGACAGATACGCAGTATTTT.

The gene calls are TRBV7-3 and TRBJ2-2; TRBD2 is a possible D gene (5 bases). The CDR3 runs to 15 residues. Germline V gene sequence: CDR1 SGHTA, CDR2 FQGTGA. Trimming removed 4 bases from V and 6 bases from J, with 15 bases in between. The CDR3 nucleotides read TGTGCCAGCAGCTCCGACGGGGTCGACGCCGGGGAGCTGTTTTTT. Its protein is CASSSDGVDAGELFF.

The chain has TRBV2 and TRBJ1-2; no clear D. V was clipped by 0 bases and J by 7 bases, with 12 bases between them. Germline V gives CDR1 SNHLY, CDR2 FYNNEI. The CDR3 totals 14 residues. The CDR3 loop is CASSEATRVAGYTF. CDR3 nucleotide sequence: TGTGCCAGCAGTGAAGCGACCCGGGTGGCTGGCTACACCTTC.

V usage is TRBV19 and J usage is TRBJ1-1; 7 bases match TRBD1. The CDR3 covers 14 residues. Germline CDR1 is LNHDA and CDR2 is SQIVND (reference sequence). Trimming cost V 5 bases and J 2 bases; bases outside gene matches: 5. This CDR3 is CASSYGTVNTEAFF. CDR3 in DNA: TGTGCCAGTAGTTACGGGACAGTTAACACTGAAGCTTTCTTT.

CDR3 in amino acids: CASSLGFLASQETQYF. CDR3 nucleotide sequence: TGCGCCAGCAGCTTGGGGTTCCTAGCATCTCAAGAGACCCAGTACTTC. The chain couples TRBV5-1 to TRBJ2-5, with D tentatively TRBD2 (5 bases). This CDR3 has 16 amino acids. Germline lookup yields CDR1 SGHRS and CDR2 YFSETQ. With 0 bases removed from V and 2 bases from J, the gap between germline ends came to 14 bases.

J is TRBJ2-6 and V is TRBV6-5, with D unclear. The V end lost 7 bases, the J end lost 0 bases, and 10 bases lay between the germline ends. The CDR3 runs 15 residues. The germline V gene has CDR1 MNHEY and CDR2 SVGAGI. CDR3 amino acids: CASKQPLSGANVLTF. The CDR3 nucleotides read TGTGCCAGCAAACAGCCCCTCTCTGGGGCCAACGTCCTGACTTTC.

This chain uses TRBV30 with TRBJ1-6; D gene unclear. This CDR3 region has 13 residues. Trimming took off 5 bases at V and 15 bases at J, with 20 bases between the two ends. CDR1 and CDR2 from the germline V gene are GTSNPN and SVGIG (reference sequence). CDR3 DNA sequence: TGTGCCTGGGATTTCGGGCAGAGCGGTCTCCTCCACTTT. Translated: CAWDFGQSGLLHF.

This chain joins TRBV5-1 and TRBJ1-5, with D uncertain. Trimming removed 0 bases at V and 2 bases at J, with 9 bases between. The germline V gene has CDR1 SGHRS and CDR2 YFSETQ. This CDR3 contains 15 residues. This CDR3 reads CASSLDGGGNQPQHF. The DNA for the CDR3 is TGCGCCAGCAGCTTGGATGGCGGCGGCAATCAGCCCCAGCATTTT.

The V call is TRBV7-2, the J call TRBJ1-1; 8 nucleotides match TRBD1. This CDR3 is 16 amino acids long. V shed 3 bases and J 4 bases; nucleotides not matched to a gene: 10. The germline V gene has CDR1 SGHTA and CDR2 FQGNSA. CDR3 protein: CASSLDRVQIRTEAFF. In DNA, the CDR3 is TGTGCCAGCAGCTTGGACAGGGTACAAATACGCACTGAAGCTTTCTTT.

The V and J genes are TRBV7-3 and TRBJ2-1, with 9 bases aligning to TRBD2. The germline gives CDR1 SGHTA, CDR2 FQGTGA. This CDR3 spans 15 amino acids. V shed 1 base, J shed 10 bases, and the junction held 8 bases outside the gene matches. CDR3 nucleotide sequence: TGTGCCAGCAGCTTAAAAGCGGGAGGCCGGGGGGAGCAGTTCTTC. It codes for CASSLKAGGRGEQFF.

Points on this clone: Other DNA sequences in this sample translate to the same CDR3. The chain uses TRBV11-2 and TRBJ2-3; unclear D gene. Germline V gene lookup returns CDR1 SGHAT and CDR2 FQNNGV. The CDR3 runs to 14 residues. Trimming removed 1 base at V and 0 bases at J, with 5 bases between. The CDR3 reads CASSLGLSTDTQYF. Here the CDR3 DNA reads TGTGCCAGCAGCTTAGGTCTCAGCACAGATACGCAGTATTTT.

V usage is TRBV5-1 and J usage is TRBJ1-2; D gene unclear. The CDR3 extends over 13 amino acids. Per the germline V gene, CDR1 is SGHRS and CDR2 is YFSETQ. V was trimmed by 1 base and J by 2 bases, leaving 6 bases between them. CDR3 bases: TGCGCCAGCAGCTTGCAGAGGAACTATGGCTACACCTTC. Its translation: CASSLQRNYGYTF.

V usage is TRBV24-1 and J usage is TRBJ1-5; 8 nucleotides line up with TRBD1. Germline CDR1 KGHDR, CDR2 SFDVKD. This CDR3 is built from 18 residues. After removal of 4 bases from V and 2 bases from J, the junction contained 12 bases not matched to a gene. CDR3 sequence: CATSETGTGPIGNQPQHF. CDR3 DNA: TGTGCCACCAGTGAGACCGGGACAGGCCCTATCGGCAATCAGCCCCAGCATTTT.

V and J are TRBV4-2 and TRBJ2-2, with D tentatively TRBD2 (5 bases). The CDR3 consists of 16 residues. V lost 2 bases and J 5 bases, leaving 15 bases between the germline ends. CDR1 and CDR2 (germline): LGHNA, YNFKEQ. CDR3 residues: CASSQFPWTGTGELFF. CDR3 DNA: TGTGCCAGCAGCCAATTTCCCTGGACGGGGACCGGGGAGCTGTTTTTT.

V is TRBV29-1 and J is TRBJ2-7; unclear D gene. V lost 4 bases and J 4 bases, leaving 8 bases between the germline ends. Germline V gives CDR1 SQVTM, CDR2 ANQGSEA. The CDR3 loop spans 11 amino acids. CDR3 protein: CSVGRQYEQYF. CDR3 nucleotide sequence: TGCAGCGTTGGGCGGCAGTACGAGCAGTACTTC.

The gene calls are TRBV6-6 and TRBJ1-1; D gene ambiguous. Trimming removed 0 bases from V and 3 bases from J, with 8 bases in between. The CDR3 runs to 14 residues. Germline CDR1 MNHNY, CDR2 SVGAGI (reference sequence). CDR3 region: CASSYSAGDTEAFF. The CDR3 nucleotides read TGTGCCAGCAGTTACTCGGCAGGCGACACTGAAGCTTTCTTT.

CDR3 DNA: TGTGCCAGCAGCTTAAACGGGGGACCGATGGAAGCTTTCTTT. Amino acid sequence: CASSLNGGPMEAFF. This rearrangement joins TRBV7-3 to TRBJ1-1; D might be TRBD1 (5 bases). The CDR3 consists of 14 residues. The germline V gene has CDR1 SGHTA and CDR2 FQGTGA. V lost 1 base and J 8 bases, leaving 14 bases between the germline ends.

This chain connects TRBV7-6 to TRBJ2-7; 14 bases are a match to TRBD2. The germline gives CDR1 SGHVS, CDR2 FNYEAQ. J lost 2 bases, V lost 5 bases, and 5 bases had no gene match. CDR3 size: 16 residues. This CDR3 reads CASSKGTSGRTYEQYF. For the CDR3, the DNA is TGTGCCAGCAGCAAAGGGACTAGCGGGAGAACCTACGAGCAGTACTTC.

The rearrangement joins TRBV30 to TRBJ2-1; 7 nucleotides line up with TRBD2. CDR3 length: 15 residues. The junction had 7 bases not matched to a gene; V was cut back by 0 bases and J by 5 bases. The germline gives CDR1 GTSNPN, CDR2 SVGIG (reference sequence). The CDR3 bases are TGTGCCTGGAGTGTAAGTCTAGCGGCCAACAATGAGCAGTTCTTC. This codes for CAWSVSLAANNEQFF.